The clone carrying this T cell receptor (beta chain) has more than one count but fewer than ten. All patients were untreated before thyroid surgery. As handled by the study authors: CDR3 differences across clinicopathological groups were used to build a distant-metastasis classifier for papillary thyroid cancer. TCRdb re-analyzed the PCR reads through MiXCR. What appears here as the V and J calls and clone size reflects TCRdb's work, not the paper's. This table holds fewer than 6,500 clones, 25% to 35% found once. The CDR3 contains 14 residues. V lost 5 bases to trimming and J lost 7 bases; unmatched junction nucleotides: 7. Germline CDR1 is LNHDA and CDR2 is SQIVND (reference sequence). This sample is drawn from a study of metastatic and nonmetastatic thyroid tumors. For the study at large: The comparison covered peripheral blood and tumor or nodule tissue in malignant and benign thyroid patients.

The sample taken for sequencing was adjacent normal tissue. The J gene is TRBJ2-1, the V gene TRBV19; 8 nucleotides agree with TRBD1. The sequence was obtained from a female donor with papillary thyroid cancer or a benign thyroid nodule (not recorded which). Some clones in this sample may be carry-over from other donors' samples. CDR3 bases: TGTGCCAGTAGTCTGCAGGGGGCGACGAATGAGCAGTTCTTC. Translation gives CASSLQGATNEQFF.